The sequence of this TCR beta chain was determined in a study of T cell responses to AZD1222 COVID-19 vaccine. Notes on the study in general: It was only after the peak T cell response that any repertoires were sampled. Donors were mostly white British, more females; clonal diversity possibly underestimated.

As to this clone: The antigen remains undetermined.

This CDR3 is 14 amino acids long. V lost 8 bases, J lost 0 bases, and 11 bases lay in between. The germline CDR1 and CDR2 sequences are SGHVS and FQNEAQ. Libraries were prepared by immunoSEQ multiplex PCR; TCRdb keeps only in-frame clonotypes and omits some of them. Among some 92,000 clones, 91% were seen once, and the ten largest hold about 7.5%. The specimen comprised peripheral blood, sampled on day 0 of AZD1222 vaccination. The chain joins TRBV7-8 to TRBJ1-3; a possible D gene is TRBD1 (5 bases). This clonotype was sampled from an adult in good health. The CDR3 loop is CASVWGGSGNTIYF. The CDR3 DNA sequence: TGTGCCAGCGTATGGGGGGGCTCTGGAAACACCATATATTTT.